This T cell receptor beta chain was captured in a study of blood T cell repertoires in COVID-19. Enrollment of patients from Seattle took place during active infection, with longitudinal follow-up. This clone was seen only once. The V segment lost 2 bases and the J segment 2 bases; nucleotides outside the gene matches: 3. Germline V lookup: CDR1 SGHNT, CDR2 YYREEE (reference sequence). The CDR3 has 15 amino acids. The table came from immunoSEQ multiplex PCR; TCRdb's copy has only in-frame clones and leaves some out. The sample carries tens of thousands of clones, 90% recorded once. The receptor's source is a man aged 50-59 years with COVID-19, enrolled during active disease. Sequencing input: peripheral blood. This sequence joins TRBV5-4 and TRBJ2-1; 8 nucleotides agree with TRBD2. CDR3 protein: CASSLVAGTYNEQFF. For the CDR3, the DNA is TGTGCCAGCAGCTTAGTAGCGGGAACCTACAATGAGCAGTTCTTC.